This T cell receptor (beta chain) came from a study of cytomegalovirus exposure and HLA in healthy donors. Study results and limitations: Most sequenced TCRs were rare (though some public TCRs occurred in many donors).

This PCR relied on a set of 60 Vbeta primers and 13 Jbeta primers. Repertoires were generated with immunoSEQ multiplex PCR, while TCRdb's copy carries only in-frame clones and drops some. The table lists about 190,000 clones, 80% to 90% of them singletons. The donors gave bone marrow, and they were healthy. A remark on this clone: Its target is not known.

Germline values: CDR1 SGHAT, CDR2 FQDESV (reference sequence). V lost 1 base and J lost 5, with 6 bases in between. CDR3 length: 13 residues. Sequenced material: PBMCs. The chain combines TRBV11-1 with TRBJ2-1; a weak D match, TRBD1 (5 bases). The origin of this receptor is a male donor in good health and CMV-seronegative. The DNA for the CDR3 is TGTGCCAGCAGCTTAGACAGGAACAATGAGCAGTTCTTC. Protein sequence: CASSLDRNNEQFF.